The 24 T cell receptor beta chains listed next were all sequenced from one sample in a study of blood T cell repertoires in COVID-19. Profiled with immunoSEQ multiplex PCR; TCRdb holds only in-frame clones, not every one. The sample holds 200,000 to 250,000 clones, about 80% seen once. Source material: PBMCs or T cells enriched from blood (not recorded which). These receptors were collected from a woman aged 45 to 65 who had been exposed to COVID-19.

The chain carries TRBV2 and TRBJ2-7; 7 bases match TRBD1. CDR1 is SNHLY, CDR2 FYNNEI, per germline. V trimming: 2 bases; J trimming: 6 bases; junction bases outside the gene matches: 7. There are 14 residues in the CDR3. The CDR3 sequence is CASSEHRGGGEQYF. The CDR3 DNA reads TGTGCCAGCAGTGAACACAGGGGTGGTGGCGAGCAGTACTTC.

The chain carries TRBV2 and TRBJ2-2, with TRBD1 matching over 7 bases. V shed 4 bases and J 5 bases; nucleotides not matched to a gene: 7. CDR3 length: 15 amino acids. CDR1 is SNHLY, CDR2 FYNNEI, per germline. CDR3 amino acids: CASSGRAGGTGELFF. The CDR3 nucleotides are TGTGCCAGCAGTGGCAGGGCAGGGGGAACCGGGGAGCTGTTTTTT.

CDR3 coding DNA: TGCGCCAGCAGCCAAGATCGGATAGCGAGTGATACGCAGTATTTT. This gives the protein CASSQDRIASDTQYF. The chain couples TRBV4-3 to TRBJ2-3, with D maybe TRBD2 (5 bases). The V and J ends lost 0 bases and 6 bases respectively, with 13 bases between them. This CDR3 has 15 amino acids. The germline V gene encodes CDR1 LGHNA and CDR2 YSLEER.

This chain links TRBV6-5 with TRBJ1-5; TRBD1 matches 7 bases. The CDR3 sequence is 13 residues long. Looked up from germline, CDR1 is MNHEY and CDR2 is SVGAGI. Losses at the gene ends were 10 bases for V and 4 bases for J; bases not matched to a gene: 7. CDR3 bases: TGTGCCACTTGGGACAGACGGAATCAGCCCCAGCATTTT. As protein: CATWDRRNQPQHF.

The V and J genes are TRBV11-2 and TRBJ2-2; TRBD2 matches at 11 bases. The CDR3 is made up of 18 amino acids. V lost 5 bases to trimming and J lost 5 bases; unmatched junction nucleotides: 13. Germline CDR1 is SGHAT and CDR2 is FQNNGV. CDR3 sequence (DNA): TGTGCCAGCAGCCGCGTGGGTAGCGGGGGGGCCCGGACCGGGGAGCTGTTTTTT. Its translation is CASSRVGSGGARTGELFF.

This rearrangement joins TRBV29-1 to TRBJ1-1; D is uncertain. Per the germline V gene, CDR1 is SQVTM and CDR2 is ANQGSEA. The V end lost 2 bases, the J end lost 10 bases, and 8 bases lay between the germline ends. CDR3 length: 10 amino acids. The CDR3 DNA is TGCAGCGTTGAAACGGGTAGAGCTTTCTTT. Translating it yields CSVETGRAFF.

The CDR3 region is CALSQRSGGWTEAFF. The DNA of the CDR3 is TGTGCCTTATCACAAAGGTCGGGGGGTTGGACTGAAGCTTTCTTT. The chain combines TRBV30 with TRBJ1-1, with D possibly TRBD1 on 5 matching bases. V was clipped by 7 bases and J by 5 bases, with 23 bases between them. The CDR3 extends over 15 amino acids. The germline V gene has CDR1 GTSNPN and CDR2 SVGIG (reference sequence). Full variable domain (outside the CDR3, taken from reference TRBV30 and TRBJ1-1): SQTIHQWPATLVQPVGSPLSLECTVEGTSNPNLYWYRQAAGRGLQLLFYSVGIGQISSEVPQNLSASRPQDRQFILSSKKLLLSDSGFYLCALSQRSGGWTEAFFGQGTRLTVV.

This clone was seen only once. The chain combines TRBV19 with TRBJ2-7; TRBD2 might be the D (7 bases). Germline V CDR1 and CDR2: LNHDA, SQIVND (reference sequence). This CDR3 contains 13 residues. V lost 5 bases and J 4 bases, leaving 12 bases between the germline ends. CDR3 region: CASSRGAGYEQYF. The CDR3 region has the DNA TGTGCCAGTAGTCGGGGGGCCGGTTACGAGCAGTACTTC.

The chain combines TRBV5-3 with TRBJ1-5; TRBD1 aligns across 9 bases. TRBV5-3 is labeled an ORF, and its function is uncertain. The CDR3 runs 20 residues. J lost 5 bases, V lost 3 bases, and 21 bases had no gene match. In nucleotides, the CDR3 is TGTGCCAGAAGCTCTCCGGGAGAGGGACAGGGCAATTACGGGTATCAGCCCCAGCATTTT. Amino acids: CARSSPGEGQGNYGYQPQHF.

This clone was detected a few times. The chain joins TRBV7-9 to TRBJ1-2; D is possibly TRBD1 (6 bases). The V end lost 4 bases, the J end lost 4 bases, and 13 bases lay between the germline ends. Germline lookup yields CDR1 SEHNR and CDR2 FQNEAQ (reference sequence). The CDR3 is 14 amino acids. The CDR3 bases are TGTGCCAGCAGCTCAACAGGGAGTATCTATGGCTACACCTTC. It codes for CASSSTGSIYGYTF.

The rearrangement uses TRBV5-1 and TRBJ2-2, with D uncertain. Germline V gene sequence: CDR1 SGHRS, CDR2 YFSETQ. Deletions cut 6 bases from V and 0 bases from J, with 15 bases between. CDR3 length: 16 residues. In DNA form, the CDR3 reads TGCGCCAGCACGATTGGCAGTGTCGCGAACACCGGGGAGCTGTTTTTT. Translation: CASTIGSVANTGELFF.

The rearrangement joins TRBV28 to TRBJ2-7; 9 bases align to TRBD1. With 4 bases clipped from V and 6 bases from J, the junction kept 13 bases outside the gene matches. The CDR3 consists of 16 residues. In germline, CDR1 is MDHEN, CDR2 SYDVKM. CDR3 sequence reads: CASSSLLDRGRSEQYF. As DNA, the CDR3 is TGTGCCAGCAGTTCCCTCTTGGACAGGGGAAGGAGCGAGCAGTACTTC. The full variable domain, rest sourced from reference TRBV28 and TRBJ2-7, is DVKVTQSSRYLVKRTGEKVFLECVQDMDHENMFWYRQDPGLGLRLIYFSYDVKMKEKGDIPEGYSVSREKKERFSLILESASTNQTSMYLCASSSLLDRGRSEQYFGPGTRLTVT.

This sequence joins TRBV6-4 and TRBJ2-3; perhaps TRBD2 as D (6 bases). V shed 6 bases and J shed 0 bases, with 10 bases lying between them. The germline CDR1 and CDR2 sequences are MRHNA and SNTAGT. The CDR3 is 14 amino acids. The CDR3 nucleotides read TGTGCCAGCAGCCCCAGCGGGAGCACAGATACGCAGTATTTT. Translating gives CASSPSGSTDTQYF.

The chain uses TRBV19 and TRBJ1-5; D ambiguous. The CDR3 has 15 amino acids. In germline, CDR1 is LNHDA, CDR2 SQIVND (reference sequence). Trimming pared 6 bases from V and 0 bases from J, leaving 12 bases between. The CDR3 reads CASSLDGNSNQPQHF. The CDR3 region has the DNA TGTGCCAGTAGCCTCGACGGGAATAGCAATCAGCCCCAGCATTTT.

The rearrangement joins TRBV12-3 or TRBV12-4 to TRBJ2-1; the D gene is possibly TRBD1 (5 bases). The CDR3 is 13 residues long. V was cut by 5 bases and J by 13 bases, with 18 bases left in between. CDR3 coding DNA: TGTGCCAGCAGTCCCAATCTGGGGCTATCACAGTTCTTC. Translated, it gives CASSPNLGLSQFF.

V and J are TRBV9 and TRBJ2-5; 10 bases fit TRBD1. This CDR3 is 16 amino acids long. With V trimmed by 4 bases and J by 4 bases, 10 bases remained unmatched. Looked up from germline, CDR1 is SGDLS and CDR2 is YYNGEE. The CDR3 DNA is TGTGCCAGCAGCACAGACAGGGGGCGGTCGGGAGAGACCCAGTACTTC. Translation gives CASSTDRGRSGETQYF. Combining the CDR3 with reference TRBV9 and TRBJ2-5 gives the whole variable domain DSGVTQTPKHLITATGQRVTLRCSPRSGDLSVYWYQQSLDQGLQFLIQYYNGEERAKGNILERFSAQQFPDLHSELNLSSLELGDSALYFCASSTDRGRSGETQYFGPGTRLLVL.

This clone was detected only once. The chain joins TRBV6-5 to TRBJ1-1; D perhaps matches TRBD1 (6 bases). The CDR3 contains 11 residues. Trimming left V 5 bases short and J 5 bases short, with 6 bases between. Germline V gives CDR1 MNHEY, CDR2 SVGAGI. CDR3 loop: CASSTGTEAFF. In DNA, the CDR3 is TGTGCCAGCAGTACAGGGACTGAAGCTTTCTTT.

The chain links TRBV6-1 to TRBJ2-6; D is possibly TRBD1 (6 bases). Germline loops: CDR1 MNHNS, CDR2 SASEGT. The CDR3 consists of 16 residues. Trimming cost V 4 bases and J 0 bases, with 10 bases left between them. Here the CDR3 reads CASSVDSSSGANVLTF. The DNA of the CDR3 is TGTGCCAGCAGTGTGGACAGTAGCTCTGGGGCCAACGTCCTGACTTTC.

The chain uses TRBV6-1 and TRBJ1-2; no definite D call. The ends were cut back, 2 bases at V and 7 bases at J, with 14 bases in the middle. The CDR3 has 14 amino acids. The germline V gene has CDR1 MNHNS and CDR2 SASEGT. The CDR3 DNA reads TGTGCCAGCAGTGAACAGGTGATCCTCGGTGGCTACACCTTC. It encodes CASSEQVILGGYTF.

The chain links TRBV7-8 to TRBJ2-7, with 8 bases identical to TRBD1. Unmatched junction bases numbered 1, after V lost 5 bases and J lost 1 base. Germline-derived CDR1 and CDR2 are SGHVS and FQNEAQ. This CDR3 spans 13 amino acids. The CDR3 is CASSRTGSYEQYF. In nucleotides, the CDR3 is TGTGCCAGCAGCAGGACAGGGTCCTACGAGCAGTACTTC.

The J gene is TRBJ1-1, the V gene TRBV28; possible D gene TRBD1, 6 bases. Between the trimmed V and J ends, which lost 3 bases and 4 bases, there was a span of 15 bases. This CDR3 comprises 15 residues. CDR1 and CDR2 (germline): MDHEN, SYDVKM. Written as DNA, the CDR3 is TGTGCCAGCAGTTTCTCGGGGGGCTACGGCACTGAAGCTTTCTTT. Translation gives CASSFSGGYGTEAFF.

In this sample, this clone turned up once. The gene calls are TRBV11-2 and TRBJ2-7, with D possibly TRBD2 on 7 matching bases. Germline V lookup: CDR1 SGHAT, CDR2 FQNNGV. The CDR3 spans 13 residues. The germline V and J ends were trimmed by 0 bases and 6 bases, with 9 bases remaining between them. The CDR3 DNA is TGTGCCAGCAGCTTAGAGAGGGGGGGCGAGCAGTACTTC. Translated: CASSLERGGEQYF.

The chain carries TRBV15 and TRBJ2-3, with 7 bases lining up with TRBD2. V lost 0 bases, J lost 5 bases, and 8 bases stayed unmatched. Germline CDR1 LNHNV, CDR2 YYDKDF (reference sequence). CDR3 length: 16 amino acids. The CDR3 nucleotides read TGTGCCACCAGCAGAGATCCTTCGCGGGGGATAGATACGCAGTATTTT. This sequence encodes CATSRDPSRGIDTQYF.

The chain carries TRBV23-1 and TRBJ1-3; maybe TRBD1 (5 bases). TRBV23-1 is flagged as an ORF with uncertain function. This CDR3 is 17 amino acids long. V lost 4 bases, J lost 4 bases, and 20 bases lay in between. CDR3 sequence: CASSLPRAGVRGNTIYF. The CDR3 coding sequence is TGCGCCAGCAGTCTCCCTCGGGCGGGGGTGCGAGGAAACACCATATATTTT.